What follows are 20 T cell receptor beta chains derived from one specimen sequenced in a study of shared T cell receptors in the human thymus. Sequencing used immunoSEQ multiplex PCR; TCRdb keeps in-frame clones, though not all of them. This sample has about 380,000 clones, with over 90% found just once. Sample: thymocytes. The receptors stem from a human donor.

This sequence joins TRBV5-5 and TRBJ1-5, with D possibly TRBD1 on 6 matching bases. The CDR3 loop spans 18 amino acids. V was pared by 4 bases and J by 3 bases, with 23 bases between. Germline CDR1 reads SGHKS; CDR2 reads YYEKEE (reference sequence). The CDR3 DNA is TGTGCCAGCAGCCCGCAATCCGGGGGGCTCGATCTCAATCAGCCCCAGCATTTT. It yields the protein CASSPQSGGLDLNQPQHF. Variable domain in full (rest from reference TRBV5-5 and TRBJ1-5): DAGVTQSPTHLIKTRGQQVTLRCSPISGHKSVSWYQQVLGQGPQFIFQYYEKEERGRGNFPDRFSARQFPNYSSELNVNALLLGDSALYLCASSPQSGGLDLNQPQHFGDGTRLSIL.

This chain uses TRBV18 with TRBJ2-5; TRBD1 agrees at 8 bases. This CDR3 is 17 amino acids long. CDR1 is KGHSH, CDR2 LQKENI, per germline. V was clipped by 0 bases and J by 3 bases; unmatched bases: 9. This CDR3 reads CASSPPLVAGGEETQYF. DNA for the CDR3: TGTGCCAGCTCACCACCGTTGGTGGCAGGGGGCGAAGAGACCCAGTACTTC.

This clone is a singleton in its sample. The chain joins TRBV28 to TRBJ2-2, with D tentatively TRBD1 or TRBD2 (5 bases each). The CDR3 has 18 amino acids. In germline, CDR1 is MDHEN, CDR2 SYDVKM. V gave up 3 bases and J gave up 7 bases, with 24 bases separating them. CDR3 protein: CASSFPNLGVGVGGELFF. The CDR3 nucleotides are TGTGCCAGCAGTTTTCCCAATTTGGGGGTTGGGGTAGGCGGGGAGCTGTTTTTT. The variable domain in full, with the rest retrieved from reference TRBV28 and TRBJ2-2, is DVKVTQSSRYLVKRTGEKVFLECVQDMDHENMFWYRQDPGLGLRLIYFSYDVKMKEKGDIPEGYSVSREKKERFSLILESASTNQTSMYLCASSFPNLGVGVGGELFFGEGSRLTVL.

The chain carries TRBV28 and TRBJ2-3; perhaps TRBD1 as D (6 bases). Looked up from germline, CDR1 is MDHEN and CDR2 is SYDVKM. The CDR3 has 13 amino acids. Trimming removed 3 bases from V and 7 bases from J, with 11 bases in between. The CDR3 bases are TGTGCCAGCAGTTTTAACAGGGTGAATACGCAGTATTTT. Its protein is CASSFNRVNTQYF.

The V call is TRBV19, the J call TRBJ2-1; D is undetermined. Trimming removed 8 bases from V and 0 bases from J, with 8 bases in between. Germline V lookup: CDR1 LNHDA, CDR2 SQIVND (reference sequence). CDR3 length equals 13 residues. DNA of the CDR3: TGTGCCAGTTCGAATTGCTCCTACAATGAGCAGTTCTTC. Translated, it gives CASSNCSYNEQFF.

The CDR3: CASSWDTEGDTDTQYF. The CDR3 bases are TGTGCCAGCTCATGGGACACCGAGGGGGACACAGATACGCAGTATTTT. J is TRBJ2-3 and V is TRBV18, with D perhaps matching TRBD1 (6 bases). Germline V lookup: CDR1 KGHSH, CDR2 LQKENI. The CDR3 is 16 residues long. Between the trimmed V and J ends, which lost 5 bases and 2 bases, there was a span of 17 bases. The full variable domain, with the rest looked up from reference TRBV18 and TRBJ2-3, is NAGVMQNPRHLVRRRGQEARLRCSPMKGHSHVYWYRQLPEEGLKFMVYLQKENIIDESGMPKERFSAEFPKEGPSILRIQQVVRGDSAAYFCASSWDTEGDTDTQYFGPGTRLTVL.

The chain recombines TRBV9 with TRBJ2-5; TRBD2 matches at 9 bases. With 0 bases clipped from V and 5 bases from J, the junction kept 26 bases outside the gene matches. The germline V gene has CDR1 SGDLS and CDR2 YYNGEE. The CDR3 covers 22 residues. The DNA of the CDR3 is TGTGCCAGCAGCGTAGTCGGGAGTGGGACTAAGCGGGGTAGCGGGAGTGTGGAGACCCAGTACTTC. This sequence encodes CASSVVGSGTKRGSGSVETQYF.

CDR3 protein: CASSLDRSARAKNIQYF. The CDR3 DNA follows: TGTGCCAGCAGCTTAGATCGGAGCGCTAGGGCCAAAAACATTCAGTACTTC. J is TRBJ2-4 and V is TRBV11-2, with D unresolved. Germline V CDR1 and CDR2: SGHAT, FQNNGV. The CDR3 loop spans 17 amino acids. With 0 bases removed from V and 1 base from J, the gap between germline ends came to 13 bases.

V gene TRBV5-5 combines with J gene TRBJ1-5; unclear D gene. Trimming removed 1 base from V and 2 bases from J, with 16 bases in between. CDR3 length: 17 residues. Per the germline V gene, CDR1 is SGHKS and CDR2 is YYEKEE (reference sequence). CDR3 sequence reads: CASSLYRVGPGNQPQHF. CDR3 coding DNA: TGTGCCAGCAGCTTGTATCGGGTTGGGCCAGGCAATCAGCCCCAGCATTTT.

This clone has a single count. The rearrangement joins TRBV25-1 to TRBJ2-3; D unresolved. CDR1 MGHDK and CDR2 SYGVNS come from the germline V gene. The CDR3 sequence is 14 residues long. V was clipped by 6 bases and J by 3 bases, with 13 bases between them. The CDR3 here is CASRREVGTDTQYF. CDR3 bases: TGTGCCAGCAGGCGTGAGGTGGGGACAGATACGCAGTATTTT.

The V and J genes are TRBV28 and TRBJ2-1; 7 nucleotides align to TRBD2. The CDR3 consists of 15 residues. CDR1 is MDHEN, CDR2 SYDVKM, per germline. With V trimmed by 7 bases and J by 6 bases, 12 bases remained unmatched. CDR3 sequence reads: CASIFGREKGNEQFF. Here the CDR3 DNA reads TGTGCCAGCATATTCGGGCGGGAGAAGGGCAATGAGCAGTTCTTC.

The genes are TRBV5-6 and TRBJ1-1; D not certain. This CDR3 has 12 amino acids. Germline-derived CDR1 and CDR2 are SGHDT and YYEEEE. The germline V and J ends were trimmed by 0 bases and 11 bases, with 11 bases remaining between them. CDR3 sequence reads: CASSLAGFGAFF. In DNA form, the CDR3 reads TGTGCCAGCAGCTTGGCGGGGTTTGGGGCTTTCTTT.

J is TRBJ2-7 and V is TRBV6-1; D possibly corresponds to TRBD1 (5 bases). The V end was cut by 4 bases, the J end by 3 bases, with 28 bases between. Looked up from germline, CDR1 is MNHNS and CDR2 is SASEGT. The CDR3 loop spans 19 amino acids. The chain's CDR3 is CASSGLQDQTTLNNYEQYF. The CDR3, as DNA: TGTGCCAGCAGTGGCCTACAGGACCAAACAACCCTTAATAACTACGAGCAGTACTTC.

This chain uses TRBV12-5 with TRBJ1-1, with 10 bases aligning to TRBD1. Trimming cost V 5 bases and J 4 bases; bases outside gene matches: 4. This CDR3 is 14 amino acids long. The germline CDR1 and CDR2 sequences are LGHNT and FRNRAP. CDR3 loop: CASGPGQGVTEAFF. The CDR3 DNA follows: TGTGCTAGTGGTCCCGGACAGGGGGTCACTGAAGCTTTCTTT.

The V call is TRBV20-1, the J call TRBJ2-7, with D possibly TRBD1 on 6 matching bases. CDR1 and CDR2 (germline): DFQATT, SNEGSKA (reference sequence). This CDR3 comprises 11 residues. The germline V and J ends were trimmed by 1 base and 7 bases, with 8 bases remaining between them. Here the CDR3 reads CSARVRGEQYF. CDR3 nucleotides: TGCAGTGCTAGAGTAAGGGGGGAGCAGTACTTC.

This clone was detected once. The CDR3 loop is CAWSVQPSHTDTQYF. The CDR3 DNA reads TGTGCCTGGAGTGTACAGCCTTCACACACAGATACGCAGTATTTT. The V and J genes are TRBV30 and TRBJ2-3; unclear D gene. Per the germline V gene, CDR1 is GTSNPN and CDR2 is SVGIG (reference sequence). V dropped 0 bases and J dropped 2 bases, with 12 bases sitting between them. The CDR3 sequence is 15 residues long.

The V call is TRBV5-4, the J call TRBJ2-1; no reliable D call. The CDR3 totals 17 residues. CDR1 SGHNT and CDR2 YYREEE come from the germline V gene (reference sequence). Trimming took 1 base from V and 0 from J, leaving 14 bases between them. CDR3 DNA: TGTGCCAGCAGCTTGTTAAGTGCGGAAAGCTCCTACAATGAGCAGTTCTTC. Translated, it gives CASSLLSAESSYNEQFF.

The chain carries TRBV15 and TRBJ2-7; 7 positions agree with TRBD2. The CDR3 covers 17 residues. V was clipped by 5 bases and J by 3 bases; unmatched bases: 16. CDR1 is LNHNV, CDR2 YYDKDF, per germline (reference sequence). The CDR3 loop reads CATSWGESGVGSYEQYF. In nucleotides, the CDR3 is TGTGCCACCAGCTGGGGGGAGAGCGGGGTCGGAAGCTACGAGCAGTACTTC.

The J gene is TRBJ2-1, the V gene TRBV19, with 15 bases aligning to TRBD2. With 5 bases clipped from V and 1 base from J, the junction kept 6 bases outside the gene matches. Germline V gene sequence: CDR1 LNHDA, CDR2 SQIVND (reference sequence). The CDR3 runs 18 residues. CDR3 bases: TGTGCCAGTAGTCTTAGGACTAGCGGGAGGGAGTCCTACAATGAGCAGTTCTTC. This sequence encodes CASSLRTSGRESYNEQFF.

This chain uses TRBV4-3 with TRBJ2-1; 11 bases are shared with TRBD2. Germline CDR1 is LGHNA and CDR2 is YSLEER. The CDR3 loop spans 19 amino acids. V trimming: 0 bases; J trimming: 4 bases; junction bases outside the gene matches: 11. CDR3 amino acids: CASSQDRGTSGRRYNEQFF. The CDR3 coding sequence is TGCGCCAGCAGCCAAGATAGGGGGACTAGCGGCAGAAGATACAATGAGCAGTTCTTC.